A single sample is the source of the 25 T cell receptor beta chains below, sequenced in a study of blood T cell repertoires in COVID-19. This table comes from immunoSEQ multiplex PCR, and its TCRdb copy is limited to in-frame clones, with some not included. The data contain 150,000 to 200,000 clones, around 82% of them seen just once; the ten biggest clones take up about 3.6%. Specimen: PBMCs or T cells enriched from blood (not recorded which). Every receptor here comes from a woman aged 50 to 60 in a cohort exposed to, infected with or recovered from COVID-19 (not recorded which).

This chain's CDR3 is CASRPASAGETQYF. Written as DNA, the CDR3 is TGCGCCAGCAGACCTGCCTCGGCCGGGGAGACCCAGTACTTC. V usage is TRBV5-1 and J usage is TRBJ2-5, with D uncertain. CDR3 length: 14 amino acids. Trimming took 5 bases from V and 5 from J, leaving 16 bases between them. CDR1 is SGHRS and CDR2 is YFSETQ in the germline V gene.

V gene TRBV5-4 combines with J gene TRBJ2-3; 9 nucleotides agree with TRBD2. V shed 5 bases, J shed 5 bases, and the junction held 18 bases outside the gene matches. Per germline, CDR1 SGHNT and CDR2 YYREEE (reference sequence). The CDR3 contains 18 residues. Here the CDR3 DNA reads TGTGCCAGCAGACAAAATAAAGGTAGCGGGAGAAGGAAAGATACGCAGTATTTT. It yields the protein CASRQNKGSGRRKDTQYF.

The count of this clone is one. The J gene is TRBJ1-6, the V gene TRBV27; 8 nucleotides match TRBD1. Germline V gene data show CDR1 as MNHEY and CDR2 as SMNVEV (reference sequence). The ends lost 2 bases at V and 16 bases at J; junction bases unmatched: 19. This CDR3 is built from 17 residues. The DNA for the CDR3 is TGTGCCAGCAGTTTAAACGTGGACAGGGCTAGCCCCGCTGTGCTCCACTTT. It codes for CASSLNVDRASPAVLHF.

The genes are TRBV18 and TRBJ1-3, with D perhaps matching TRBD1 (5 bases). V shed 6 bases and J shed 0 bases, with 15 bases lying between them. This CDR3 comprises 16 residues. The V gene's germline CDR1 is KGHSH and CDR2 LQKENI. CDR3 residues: CASSLQVTSSGNTIYF. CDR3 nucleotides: TGTGCCAGCTCTTTACAGGTCACCTCCTCTGGAAACACCATATATTTT.

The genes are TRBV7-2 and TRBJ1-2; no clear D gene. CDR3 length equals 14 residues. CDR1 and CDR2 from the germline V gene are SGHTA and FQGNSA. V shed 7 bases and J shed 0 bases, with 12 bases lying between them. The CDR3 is CASTPPTANYGYTF. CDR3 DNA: TGTGCCAGCACCCCGCCTACGGCTAACTATGGCTACACCTTC.

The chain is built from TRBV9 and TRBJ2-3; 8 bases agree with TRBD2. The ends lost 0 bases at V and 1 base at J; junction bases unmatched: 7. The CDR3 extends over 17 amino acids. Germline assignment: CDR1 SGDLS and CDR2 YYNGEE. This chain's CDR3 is CASSVVSGGFGTDTQYF. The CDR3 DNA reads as TGTGCCAGCAGCGTAGTGAGCGGGGGTTTTGGCACAGATACGCAGTATTTT.

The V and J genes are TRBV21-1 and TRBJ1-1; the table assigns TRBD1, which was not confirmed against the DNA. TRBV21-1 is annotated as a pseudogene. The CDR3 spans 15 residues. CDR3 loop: CASSTGQGRNTEAFF. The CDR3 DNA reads TGTGCCAGCAGCACCGGACAGGGCAGGAACACTGAAGCTTTCTTT.

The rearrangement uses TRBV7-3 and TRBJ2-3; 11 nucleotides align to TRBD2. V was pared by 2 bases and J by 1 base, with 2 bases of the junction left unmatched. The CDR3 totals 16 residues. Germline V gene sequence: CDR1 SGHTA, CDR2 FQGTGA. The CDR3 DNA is TGTGCCAGCAGCTTATCGACTAGCGGGGGCACAGATACGCAGTATTTT. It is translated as CASSLSTSGGTDTQYF.

The CDR3 DNA reads TGTGCCAGCAGTGGTAGAGAATATAGCAATCAGCCCCAGCATTTT. As protein: CASSGREYSNQPQHF. The rearrangement links TRBV2 to TRBJ1-5; no clear D gene. The V end lost 4 bases, the J end lost 0 bases, and 10 bases lay between the germline ends. Germline CDR1 and CDR2: SNHLY and FYNNEI. The CDR3 spans 15 residues. The full variable domain, rest sourced from reference TRBV2 and TRBJ1-5, is EPEVTQTPSHQVTQMGQEVILRCVPISNHLYFYWYRQILGQKVEFLVSFYNNEISEKSEIFDDQFSVERPDGSNFTLKIRSTKLEDSAMYFCASSGREYSNQPQHFGDGTRLSIL.

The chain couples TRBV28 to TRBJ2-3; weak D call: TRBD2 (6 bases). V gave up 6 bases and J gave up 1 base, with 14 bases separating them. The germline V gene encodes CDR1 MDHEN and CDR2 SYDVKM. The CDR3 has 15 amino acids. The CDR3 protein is CASSLTSSGTDTQYF. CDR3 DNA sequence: TGTGCCAGCAGCCTTACTAGCTCTGGCACAGATACGCAGTATTTT.

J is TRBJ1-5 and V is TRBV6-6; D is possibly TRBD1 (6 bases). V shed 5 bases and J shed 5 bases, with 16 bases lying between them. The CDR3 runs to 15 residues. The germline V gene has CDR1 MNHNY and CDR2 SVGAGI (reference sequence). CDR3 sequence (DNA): TGTGCCAGCAGTATATCCCTTCAGGGGTATCAGCCCCAGCATTTT. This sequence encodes CASSISLQGYQPQHF.

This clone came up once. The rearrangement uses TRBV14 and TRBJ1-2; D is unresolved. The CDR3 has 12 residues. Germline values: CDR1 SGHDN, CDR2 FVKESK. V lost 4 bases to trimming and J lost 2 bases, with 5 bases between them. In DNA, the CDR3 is TGTGCCAGCAGCCCACAGAACTATGGCTACACCTTC. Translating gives CASSPQNYGYTF.

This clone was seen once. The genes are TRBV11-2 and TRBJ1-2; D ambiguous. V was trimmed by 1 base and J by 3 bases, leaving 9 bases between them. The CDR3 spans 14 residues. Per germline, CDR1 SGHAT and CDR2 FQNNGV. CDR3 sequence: CASSLVAGYYGYTF. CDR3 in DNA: TGTGCCAGCAGCTTAGTGGCGGGGTACTATGGCTACACCTTC.

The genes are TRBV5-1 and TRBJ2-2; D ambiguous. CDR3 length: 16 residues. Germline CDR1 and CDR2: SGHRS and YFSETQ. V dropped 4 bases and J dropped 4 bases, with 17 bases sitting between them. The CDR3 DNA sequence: TGCGCCAGCAGCCCCTCCGAGAGTCAAATCACCGGGGAGCTGTTTTTT. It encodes CASSPSESQITGELFF. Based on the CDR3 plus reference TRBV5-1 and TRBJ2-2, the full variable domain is KAGVTQTPRYLIKTRGQQVTLSCSPISGHRSVSWYQQTPGQGLQFLFEYFSETQRNKGNFPGRFSGRQFSNSRSEMNVSTLELGDSALYLCASSPSESQITGELFFGEGSRLTVL.

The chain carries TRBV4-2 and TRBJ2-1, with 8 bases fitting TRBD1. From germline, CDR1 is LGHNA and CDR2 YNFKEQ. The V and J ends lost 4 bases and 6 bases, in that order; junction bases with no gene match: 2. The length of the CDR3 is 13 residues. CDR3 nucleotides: TGTGCCAGCAGCCCAGGGACAGGCAATGAGCAGTTCTTC. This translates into CASSPGTGNEQFF.

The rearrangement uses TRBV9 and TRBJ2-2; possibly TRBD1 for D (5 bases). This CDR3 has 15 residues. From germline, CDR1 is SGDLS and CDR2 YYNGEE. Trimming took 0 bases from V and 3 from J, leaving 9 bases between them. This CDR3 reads CASSVVGQDTGELFF. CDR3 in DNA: TGTGCCAGCAGCGTAGTCGGACAAGACACCGGGGAGCTGTTTTTT.

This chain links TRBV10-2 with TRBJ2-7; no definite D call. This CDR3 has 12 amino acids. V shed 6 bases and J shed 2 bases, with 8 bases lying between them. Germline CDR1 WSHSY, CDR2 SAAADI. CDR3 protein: CASSLTPYEQYF. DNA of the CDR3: TGCGCCAGCAGCCTGACACCCTACGAGCAGTACTTC.

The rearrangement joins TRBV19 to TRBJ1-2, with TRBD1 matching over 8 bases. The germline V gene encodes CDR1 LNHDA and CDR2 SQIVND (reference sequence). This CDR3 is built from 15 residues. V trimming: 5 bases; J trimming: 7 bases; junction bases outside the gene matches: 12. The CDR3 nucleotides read TGTGCCAGTAGTCACCTCCGGACAGGGACTCGTGGCTACACCTTC. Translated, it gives CASSHLRTGTRGYTF.

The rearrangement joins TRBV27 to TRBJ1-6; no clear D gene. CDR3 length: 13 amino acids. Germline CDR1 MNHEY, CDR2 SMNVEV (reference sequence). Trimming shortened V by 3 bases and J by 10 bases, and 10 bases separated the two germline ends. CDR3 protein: CASSFAVGSPLHF. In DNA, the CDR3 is TGTGCCAGCAGTTTCGCGGTCGGGTCACCCCTCCACTTT.

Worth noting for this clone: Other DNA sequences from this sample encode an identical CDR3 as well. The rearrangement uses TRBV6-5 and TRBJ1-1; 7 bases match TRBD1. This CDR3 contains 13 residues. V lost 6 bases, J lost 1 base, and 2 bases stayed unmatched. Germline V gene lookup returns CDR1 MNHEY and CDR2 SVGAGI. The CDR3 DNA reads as TGTGCCAGCAGAAGGACAGGGAACACTGAAGCTTTCTTT. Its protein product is CASRRTGNTEAFF.

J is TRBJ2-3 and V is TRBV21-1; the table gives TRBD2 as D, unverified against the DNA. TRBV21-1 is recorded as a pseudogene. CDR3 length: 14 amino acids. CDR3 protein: CASTETSGTDTQYF. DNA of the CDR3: TGTGCCAGTACGGAAACTAGCGGCACAGATACGCAGTATTTT.

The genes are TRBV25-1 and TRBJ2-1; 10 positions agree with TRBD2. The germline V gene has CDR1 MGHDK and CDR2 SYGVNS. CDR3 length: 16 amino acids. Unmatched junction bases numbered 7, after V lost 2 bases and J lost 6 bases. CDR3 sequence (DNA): TGTGCCAGCAGTGAAGGTAGAGCTAGCGGGAGCAATGAGCAGTTCTTC. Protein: CASSEGRASGSNEQFF.

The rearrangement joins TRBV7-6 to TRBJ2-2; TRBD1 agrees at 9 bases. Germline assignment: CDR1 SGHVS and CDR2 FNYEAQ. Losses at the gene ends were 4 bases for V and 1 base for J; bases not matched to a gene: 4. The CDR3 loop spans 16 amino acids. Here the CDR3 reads CASSSWDRENTGELFF. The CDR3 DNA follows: TGTGCCAGCAGCTCCTGGGACAGGGAGAACACCGGGGAGCTGTTTTTT.

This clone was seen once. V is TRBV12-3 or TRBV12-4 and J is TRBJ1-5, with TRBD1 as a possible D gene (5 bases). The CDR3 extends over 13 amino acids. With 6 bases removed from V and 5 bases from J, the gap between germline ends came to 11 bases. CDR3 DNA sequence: TGTGCCAGCAGCTTTGACAGCGATCAGCCCCAGCATTTT. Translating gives CASSFDSDQPQHF.

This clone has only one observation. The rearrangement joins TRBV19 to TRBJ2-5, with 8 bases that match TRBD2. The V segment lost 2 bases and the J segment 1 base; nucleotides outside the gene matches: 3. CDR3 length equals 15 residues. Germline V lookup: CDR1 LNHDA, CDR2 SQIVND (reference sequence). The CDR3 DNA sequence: TGTGCCAGTAGTATACGGGGGGGCCCCCAAGAGACCCAGTACTTC. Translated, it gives CASSIRGGPQETQYF.